These 23 T cell receptor beta chains were all obtained from the same sample, sequenced in a study of T cell responses to AZD1222 COVID-19 vaccine. The protocol was immunoSEQ multiplex PCR, while the TCRdb copy is restricted to in-frame clones and leaves out a portion. The sample carries 75,000 to 100,000 clones, roughly 85% recorded once. The material sequenced was peripheral blood, taken on day 0 of AZD1222 vaccination. These receptors were collected from an adult in good health.

The gene calls are TRBV30 and TRBJ1-2; 9 bases map to TRBD1. Looked up from germline, CDR1 is GTSNPN and CDR2 is SVGIG (reference sequence). V trimming: 3 bases; J trimming: 4 bases; junction bases outside the gene matches: 3. The CDR3 totals 13 residues. The CDR3 here is CAWRRDRVYGYTF. For the CDR3, the DNA is TGTGCCTGGAGAAGGGACAGGGTCTATGGCTACACCTTC. The entire variable domain, with the rest obtained from reference TRBV30 and TRBJ1-2, is as follows: SQTIHQWPATLVQPVGSPLSLECTVEGTSNPNLYWYRQAAGRGLQLLFYSVGIGQISSEVPQNLSASRPQDRQFILSSKKLLLSDSGFYLCAWRRDRVYGYTFGSGTRLTVV.

This sequence joins TRBV10-3 and TRBJ2-7, with TRBD1 matching over 9 bases. After removal of 5 bases from V and 2 bases from J, the junction contained 4 bases not matched to a gene. The CDR3 is 14 residues long. Germline CDR1 reads ENHRY; CDR2 reads SYGVKD. The CDR3 DNA reads TGTGCCATCAGTCTACGACAGGGGGCCTACGAGCAGTACTTC. It encodes CAISLRQGAYEQYF.

The chain employs TRBV5-1 and TRBJ1-1; 8 nucleotides match TRBD1. The length of the CDR3 is 15 residues. Germline trimming cut 3 bases from V and 5 bases from J; bases unmatched to any gene: 9. Germline CDR1 is SGHRS and CDR2 is YFSETQ. The CDR3 sequence: CASSSIDRGGTEAFF. The CDR3 DNA reads TGCGCCAGCAGCTCTATCGACAGGGGAGGAACTGAAGCTTTCTTT.

This sequence joins TRBV7-2 and TRBJ2-2; 12 positions agree with TRBD2. Germline CDR1 reads SGHTA; CDR2 reads FQGNSA. Trimming cost V 5 bases and J 4 bases; bases outside gene matches: 11. This CDR3 spans 18 amino acids. The CDR3 protein is CASSATLGLAGPTGELFF. In DNA, the CDR3 is TGTGCCAGCAGCGCTACTCTCGGACTAGCGGGACCCACCGGGGAGCTGTTTTTT.

This rearrangement joins TRBV18 to TRBJ2-5, with D perhaps matching TRBD1 (6 bases). This CDR3 has 15 residues. V dropped 4 bases and J dropped 2 bases, with 14 bases sitting between them. Germline loops: CDR1 KGHSH, CDR2 LQKENI. The DNA for the CDR3 is TGTGCCAGCTCACAGGGACACGCTCCTCAAGAGACCCAGTACTTC. Protein product: CASSQGHAPQETQYF.

This clone was seen only once. The rearrangement joins TRBV19 to TRBJ2-1; no definite D call. Looked up from germline, CDR1 is LNHDA and CDR2 is SQIVND (reference sequence). V was cut by 1 base and J by 0 bases, with 4 bases left in between. This CDR3 contains 14 residues. The CDR3 bases are TGTGCCAGTAGTATAGCGGTCTCCTACAATGAGCAGTTCTTC. This encodes CASSIAVSYNEQFF. Together with reference TRBV19 and TRBJ2-1, the CDR3 gives the full variable domain: DGGITQSPKYLFRKEGQNVTLSCEQNLNHDAMYWYRQDPGQGLRLIYYSQIVNDFQKGDIAEGYSVSREKKESFPLTVTSAQKNPTAFYLCASSIAVSYNEQFFGPGTRLTVL.

The chain joins TRBV6-2 or TRBV6-3 to TRBJ2-2, with D possibly called TRBD1 or TRBD2 (5 bases each). CDR3 length: 15 residues. Germline V gives CDR1 MNHEY, CDR2 SVGEGT. The V end lost 3 bases, the J end lost 2 bases, and 10 bases lay between the germline ends. In DNA, the CDR3 is TGTGCCAGCAGTTATGCCGGGGCCAACACCGGGGAGCTGTTTTTT. Residues: CASSYAGANTGELFF.

This clone was detected only a few times. This sequence joins TRBV4-2 and TRBJ2-7; TRBD1 might be the D (5 bases). V was trimmed by 4 bases and J by 1 base, leaving 17 bases between them. Germline CDR1 reads LGHNA; CDR2 reads YNFKEQ. The CDR3 extends over 16 amino acids. The CDR3: CASSREGGAGSYEQYF. The CDR3 region has the DNA TGTGCCAGCAGCCGGGAAGGTGGGGCCGGATCCTACGAGCAGTACTTC.

The chain recombines TRBV6-2 or TRBV6-3 with TRBJ2-2; 10 positions match TRBD2. The CDR3 contains 18 residues. The trim removed 6 bases at V and 4 bases at J, leaving 14 bases unmatched. Germline CDR1 is MNHEY and CDR2 is SVGEGT. Here the CDR3 reads CASSPGLAANLFTGELFF. The CDR3 DNA sequence: TGTGCCAGCAGCCCCGGACTAGCGGCCAACCTATTCACCGGGGAGCTGTTTTTT.

J is TRBJ1-2 and V is TRBV5-6, with no clear D. Trimming cost V 0 bases and J 5 bases, with 8 bases left between them. Germline V lookup: CDR1 SGHDT, CDR2 YYEEEE. The CDR3 is made up of 13 amino acids. CDR3 nucleotide sequence: TGTGCCAGCAGCTTGGCCGTGGGATATGGCTACACCTTC. Its protein is CASSLAVGYGYTF. Full variable domain (remainder filled in from reference TRBV5-6 and TRBJ1-2): DAGVTQSPTHLIKTRGQQVTLRCSPKSGHDTVSWYQQALGQGPQFIFQYYEEEERQRGNFPDRFSGHQFPNYSSELNVNALLLGDSALYLCASSLAVGYGYTFGSGTRLTVV.

This clone occurred a few times. The chain combines TRBV10-1 with TRBJ2-5, with 8 bases matching TRBD1. In germline, CDR1 is WNHNN, CDR2 SYGVQD (reference sequence). With 2 bases clipped from V and 4 bases from J, the junction kept 3 bases outside the gene matches. This CDR3 has 14 amino acids. The CDR3 is CASSEDQGAETQYF. CDR3 nucleotides: TGCGCCAGCAGTGAGGACCAGGGGGCAGAGACCCAGTACTTC.

This chain joins TRBV9 and TRBJ1-1; possibly TRBD1 for D (6 bases). The CDR3 is 14 amino acids. V lost 0 bases, J lost 1 base, and 7 bases lay in between. Germline values: CDR1 SGDLS, CDR2 YYNGEE. The chain's CDR3 is CASSVVRGNTEAFF. CDR3 nucleotide sequence: TGTGCCAGCAGCGTAGTCAGGGGGAACACTGAAGCTTTCTTT.

This chain connects TRBV19 to TRBJ2-2; maybe TRBD1 (5 bases). CDR1 is LNHDA and CDR2 is SQIVND in the germline V gene (reference sequence). CDR3 length: 16 amino acids. Trimming removed 4 bases from V and 4 bases from J, with 16 bases in between. CDR3 nucleotides: TGTGCCAGTAGTAGCTTAGGCAGGGTGAGCACCGGGGAGCTGTTTTTT. Encoded protein: CASSSLGRVSTGELFF.

V is TRBV28 and J is TRBJ2-7; 9 nucleotides agree with TRBD1. Germline V gene data show CDR1 as MDHEN and CDR2 as SYDVKM. After removal of 8 bases from V and 2 bases from J, the junction contained 10 bases not matched to a gene. The CDR3 covers 15 residues. In DNA form, the CDR3 reads TGTGCCAGCCAAGGGACAGGGCATAGGACCTACGAGCAGTACTTC. This codes for CASQGTGHRTYEQYF. The variable domain in full, with the rest retrieved from reference TRBV28 and TRBJ2-7, is DVKVTQSSRYLVKRTGEKVFLECVQDMDHENMFWYRQDPGLGLRLIYFSYDVKMKEKGDIPEGYSVSREKKERFSLILESASTNQTSMYLCASQGTGHRTYEQYFGPGTRLTVT.

This chain joins TRBV19 and TRBJ2-7; 7 bases are shared with TRBD1. V lost 3 bases and J lost 2; bases outside the gene matches: 1. Germline V gives CDR1 LNHDA, CDR2 SQIVND (reference sequence). The CDR3 runs 13 residues. The CDR3, as DNA: TGTGCCAGTAGTATCCAGGGGGCCTACGAGCAGTACTTC. The encoded protein is CASSIQGAYEQYF.

The CDR3, as DNA: TGTGCCAGCAGTTCAGCCACTGGGGCCAACGTCCTGACTTTC. Translated: CASSSATGANVLTF. The chain recombines TRBV27 with TRBJ2-6; unclear D gene. V lost 4 bases, J lost 2 bases, and 6 bases lay in between. The germline V gene encodes CDR1 MNHEY and CDR2 SMNVEV (reference sequence). The CDR3 has 14 residues.

This clone was detected once. This chain connects TRBV7-3 to TRBJ1-1; 9 positions agree with TRBD1. Germline CDR1 is SGHTA and CDR2 is FQGTGA. Unmatched junction bases numbered 4, after V lost 4 bases and J lost 7 bases. CDR3 length: 13 amino acids. The CDR3 nucleotides are TGTGCCAGCAGCTCACAGGGGGCTCGTGAAGCTTTCTTT. The encoded protein is CASSSQGAREAFF.

V usage is TRBV7-3 and J usage is TRBJ2-2, with 10 bases aligning to TRBD2. The length of the CDR3 is 15 residues. Trimming removed 2 bases from V and 8 bases from J; junction bases left unmatched: 5. The germline V gene has CDR1 SGHTA and CDR2 FQGTGA. The CDR3 sequence: CASSLDPSGSGELFF. The CDR3 region has the DNA TGTGCCAGCAGCTTAGACCCTAGCGGGAGTGGGGAGCTGTTTTTT. The full variable domain, its missing parts supplied by reference TRBV7-3 and TRBJ2-2, is GAGVSQTPSNKVTEKGKYVELRCDPISGHTALYWYRQSLGQGPEFLIYFQGTGAADDSGLPNDRFFAVRPEGSVSTLKIQRTERGDSAVYLCASSLDPSGSGELFFGEGSRLTVL.

The chain joins TRBV25-1 to TRBJ2-3; D gene ambiguous. CDR3 length: 15 residues. Germline V lookup: CDR1 MGHDK, CDR2 SYGVNS. Trimming removed 1 base at V and 1 base at J, with 9 bases between. CDR3: CASSESERRTDTQYF. In DNA form, the CDR3 reads TGTGCCAGCAGTGAATCGGAGCGACGCACAGATACGCAGTATTTT.

V and J are TRBV3-1 (or the pseudogene TRBV3-2) and TRBJ2-7; D not resolved. There are 14 residues in the CDR3. V lost 1 base and J 4 bases, leaving 11 bases between the germline ends. Germline CDR1 and CDR2: LGHDT and YNNKEL (reference sequence). The CDR3 loop is CASSQAGVRYEQYF. CDR3 nucleotides: TGTGCCAGCAGCCAAGCTGGGGTGAGGTACGAGCAGTACTTC.

This chain connects TRBV7-2 to TRBJ1-1; D is ambiguous. The CDR3 has 13 residues. Germline assignment: CDR1 SGHTA and CDR2 FQGNSA. Trimming pared 6 bases from V and 1 base from J, leaving 9 bases between. CDR3 loop: CASSLGRNTEAFF. In DNA form, the CDR3 reads TGTGCCAGCAGTCTGGGGAGGAACACTGAAGCTTTCTTT. The complete variable domain, with remaining parts taken from reference TRBV7-2 and TRBJ1-1, reads GAGVSQSPSNKVTEKGKDVELRCDPISGHTALYWYRQSLGQGLEFLIYFQGNSAPDKSGLPSDRFSAERTGGSVSTLTIQRTQQEDSAVYLCASSLGRNTEAFFGQGTRLTVV.

This chain links TRBV19 with TRBJ2-7, with 9 bases fitting TRBD1. The CDR3 length is 16 residues. The V and J ends lost 4 bases and 0 bases, in that order; junction bases with no gene match: 7. CDR1 is LNHDA and CDR2 is SQIVND in the germline V gene (reference sequence). The CDR3 is CASSTSTGGASYEQYF. CDR3 bases: TGTGCCAGTAGTACGAGTACAGGGGGCGCCTCCTACGAGCAGTACTTC. Using reference TRBV19 and TRBJ2-7 for the parts outside the CDR3, the full variable domain is DGGITQSPKYLFRKEGQNVTLSCEQNLNHDAMYWYRQDPGQGLRLIYYSQIVNDFQKGDIAEGYSVSREKKESFPLTVTSAQKNPTAFYLCASSTSTGGASYEQYFGPGTRLTVT.

This clone turned up a few times. This chain links TRBV7-2 with TRBJ2-7; 8 nucleotides agree with TRBD2. J gave up 4 bases and V 7 bases, and 6 bases lay outside the gene matches. This CDR3 is built from 13 residues. From germline, CDR1 is SGHTA and CDR2 FQGNSA. The CDR3 is CASNSGRRYEQYF. CDR3 DNA sequence: TGTGCCAGCAACAGCGGGAGAAGATACGAGCAGTACTTC.